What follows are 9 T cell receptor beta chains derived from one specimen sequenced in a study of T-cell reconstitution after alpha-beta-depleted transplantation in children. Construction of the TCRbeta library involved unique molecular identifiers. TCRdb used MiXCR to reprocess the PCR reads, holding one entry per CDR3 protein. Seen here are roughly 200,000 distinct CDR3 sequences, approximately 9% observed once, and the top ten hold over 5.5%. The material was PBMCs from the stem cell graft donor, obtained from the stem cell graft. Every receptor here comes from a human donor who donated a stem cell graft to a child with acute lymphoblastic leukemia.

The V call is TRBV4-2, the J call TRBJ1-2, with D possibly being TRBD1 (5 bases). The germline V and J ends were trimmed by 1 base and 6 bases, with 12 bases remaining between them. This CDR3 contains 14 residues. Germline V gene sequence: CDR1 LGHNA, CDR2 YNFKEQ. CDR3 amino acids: CASSQGRQGHGYTF. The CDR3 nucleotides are TGTGCCAGCAGCCAAGGAAGGCAGGGTCATGGCTACACCTTC.

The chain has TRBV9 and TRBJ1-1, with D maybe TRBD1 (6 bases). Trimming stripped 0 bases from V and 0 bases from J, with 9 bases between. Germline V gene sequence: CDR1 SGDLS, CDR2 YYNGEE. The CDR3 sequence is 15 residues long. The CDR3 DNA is TGTGCCAGCAGCGTAGGGGGGGCCATGAACACTGAAGCTTTCTTT. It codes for CASSVGGAMNTEAFF.

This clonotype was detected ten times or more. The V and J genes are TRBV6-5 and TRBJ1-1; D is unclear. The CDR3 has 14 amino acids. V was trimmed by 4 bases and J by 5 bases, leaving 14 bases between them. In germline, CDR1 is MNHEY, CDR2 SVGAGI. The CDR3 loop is CASSSSWEVTEAFF. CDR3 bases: TGTGCCAGCAGTTCGTCGTGGGAGGTAACTGAAGCTTTCTTT.

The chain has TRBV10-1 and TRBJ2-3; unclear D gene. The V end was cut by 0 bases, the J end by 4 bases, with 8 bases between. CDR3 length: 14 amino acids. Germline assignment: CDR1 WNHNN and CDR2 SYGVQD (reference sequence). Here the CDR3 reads CASSESTTADTQYF. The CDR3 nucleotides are TGCGCCAGCAGTGAGTCGACCACCGCAGATACGCAGTATTTT.

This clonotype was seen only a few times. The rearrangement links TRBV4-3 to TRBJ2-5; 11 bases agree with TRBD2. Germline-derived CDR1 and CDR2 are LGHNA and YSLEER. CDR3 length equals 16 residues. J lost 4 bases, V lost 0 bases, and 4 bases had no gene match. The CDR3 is CASSQDGLAGVETQYF. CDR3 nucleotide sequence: TGCGCCAGCAGCCAAGATGGACTAGCGGGCGTAGAGACCCAGTACTTC.

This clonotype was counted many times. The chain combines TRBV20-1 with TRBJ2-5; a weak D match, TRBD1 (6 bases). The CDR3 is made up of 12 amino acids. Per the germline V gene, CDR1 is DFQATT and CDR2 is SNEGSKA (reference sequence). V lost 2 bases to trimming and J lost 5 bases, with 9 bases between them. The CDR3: CSARTGSETQYF. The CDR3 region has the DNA TGCAGTGCTAGAACAGGGTCCGAGACCCAGTACTTC.

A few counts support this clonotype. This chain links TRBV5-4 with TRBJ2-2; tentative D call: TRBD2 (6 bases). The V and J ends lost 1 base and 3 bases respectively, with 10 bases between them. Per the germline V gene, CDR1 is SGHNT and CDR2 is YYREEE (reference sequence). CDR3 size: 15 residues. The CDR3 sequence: CASSLRLGDTGELFF. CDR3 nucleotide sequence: TGTGCCAGCAGCTTGCGACTAGGAGACACCGGGGAGCTGTTTTTT.

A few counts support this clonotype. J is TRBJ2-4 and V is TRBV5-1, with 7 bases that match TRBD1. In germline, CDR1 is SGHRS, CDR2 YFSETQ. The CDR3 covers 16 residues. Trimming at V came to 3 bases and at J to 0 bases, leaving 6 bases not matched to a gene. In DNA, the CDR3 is TGCGCCAGCAGCTCAACCACAGGGGTAGCCAAAAACATTCAGTACTTC. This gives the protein CASSSTTGVAKNIQYF.

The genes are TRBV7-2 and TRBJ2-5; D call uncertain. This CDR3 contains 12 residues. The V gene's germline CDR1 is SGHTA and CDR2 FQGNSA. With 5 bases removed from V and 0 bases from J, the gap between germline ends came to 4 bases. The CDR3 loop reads CASSTNQETQYF. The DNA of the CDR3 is TGTGCCAGCAGCACAAACCAAGAGACCCAGTACTTC.